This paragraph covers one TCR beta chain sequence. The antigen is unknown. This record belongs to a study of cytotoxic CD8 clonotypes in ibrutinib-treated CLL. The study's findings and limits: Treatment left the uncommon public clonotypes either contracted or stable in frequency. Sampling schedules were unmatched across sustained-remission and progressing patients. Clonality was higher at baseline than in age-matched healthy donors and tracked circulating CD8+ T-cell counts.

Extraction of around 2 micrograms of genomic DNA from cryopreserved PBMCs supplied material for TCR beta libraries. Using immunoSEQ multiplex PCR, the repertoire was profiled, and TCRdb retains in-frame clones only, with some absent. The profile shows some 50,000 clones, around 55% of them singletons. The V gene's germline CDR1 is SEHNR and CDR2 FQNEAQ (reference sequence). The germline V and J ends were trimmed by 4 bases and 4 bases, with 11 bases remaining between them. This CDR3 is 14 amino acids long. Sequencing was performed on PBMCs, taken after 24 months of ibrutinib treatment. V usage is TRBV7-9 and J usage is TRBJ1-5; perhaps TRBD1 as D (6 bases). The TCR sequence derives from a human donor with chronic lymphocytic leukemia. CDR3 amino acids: CASSSNRENQPQHF. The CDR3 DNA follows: TGTGCCAGCAGCTCCAACAGGGAGAATCAGCCCCAGCATTTT.